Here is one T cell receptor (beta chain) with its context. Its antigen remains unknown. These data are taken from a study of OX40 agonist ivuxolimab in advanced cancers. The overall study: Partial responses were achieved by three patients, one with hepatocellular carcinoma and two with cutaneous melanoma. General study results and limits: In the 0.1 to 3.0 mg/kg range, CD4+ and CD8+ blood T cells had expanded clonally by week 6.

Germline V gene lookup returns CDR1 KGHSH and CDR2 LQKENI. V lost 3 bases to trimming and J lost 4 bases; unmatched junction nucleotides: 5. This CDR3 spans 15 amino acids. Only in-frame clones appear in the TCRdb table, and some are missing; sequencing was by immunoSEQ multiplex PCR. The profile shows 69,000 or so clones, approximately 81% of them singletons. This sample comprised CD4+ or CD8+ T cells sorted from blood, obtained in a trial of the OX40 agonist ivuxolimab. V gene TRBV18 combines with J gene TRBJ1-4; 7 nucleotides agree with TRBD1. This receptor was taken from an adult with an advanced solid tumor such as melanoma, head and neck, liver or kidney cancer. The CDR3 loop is CASSPPGQRNEKLFF. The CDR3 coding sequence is TGTGCCAGCTCACCGCCGGGACAGCGTAATGAAAAACTGTTTTTT. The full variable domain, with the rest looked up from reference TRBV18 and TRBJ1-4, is NAGVMQNPRHLVRRRGQEARLRCSPMKGHSHVYWYRQLPEEGLKFMVYLQKENIIDESGMPKERFSAEFPKEGPSILRIQQVVRGDSAAYFCASSPPGQRNEKLFFGSGTQLSVL.